This T cell receptor beta chain derives from a study of OX40 agonist ivuxolimab in advanced cancers. Broadly, across the study: Ivuxolimab was an agonistic, fully human IgG2 monoclonal antibody directed against OX40 (CD134), a costimulatory receptor. Intravenous ivuxolimab was administered to patients every 2 weeks at six dose levels: 0.01, 0.1, 0.3, 1.5, 3 and 10 mg/kg. Of the approximately 50 dose-escalation patients, hepatocellular carcinoma was present in 19, melanoma in about 15, renal cell carcinoma in 9 and head and neck cancer in 9. In the dose-escalation cohort, 65% to 85% of patients were male, and the mean age was 60 years with a range of roughly 23 to 90. Prior anti-PD-1, anti-PD-L1 or anti-CTLA-4 therapy was permitted, and 40% of dose-escalation patients had received checkpoint inhibitors. Partial responses occurred in three dose-escalation patients: two with cutaneous melanoma and one with hepatocellular carcinoma. Peripheral TCRbeta sequencing was intended to test whether TCR sequence diversity was altered and clonal T-cell expansion was caused by ivuxolimab. The paper covers the monotherapy dose-escalation part of the phase I ivuxolimab trial, which included N of about 51 patients.

The trial excluded patients who had a history of autoimmune disease or were on systemic immunosuppression. Peripheral blood for TCR sequencing was collected from all dose cohorts at baseline, on cycle 4 day 1, and on cycle 7 day 1. The samples were taken from a phase I, first-in-human, multicenter, open-label dose-escalation trial of ivuxolimab. Adults with locally advanced or metastatic head and neck squamous cell, hepatocellular, melanoma or renal cell carcinoma were enrolled in the trial. CD4+ and CD8+ T cells were sorted separately from peripheral blood before TCR sequencing. Genomic DNA was extracted from sorted cells for sequencing of the TCRbeta CDR3 region. The immunoSEQ Assay was used to sequence the TCRbeta CDR3 regions. Entries here come from immuneACCESS through TCRdb and include only in-frame sequences with V and J called. Some clones fail to appear in such tables; in the studies checked, an unresolved V gene covers under half of the shortfall, and the cause of the remainder is unknown. The sample data list approximately 30,000 clones, and about nine tenths of these were observed just once. 24% of the sample is taken by the ten largest.

Comments on this clone: Its antigen is not yet known. No much larger clone exists at a distance of one base, and base qualities are not known.

The CDR3 covers 21 residues, taking in both the cysteine and the phenylalanine. Only the CDR3 DNA stays, 63 bases, in frame from base 1. V gives up 4 bases and J gives up 0 bases, and the segment between their germline ends measures 31 bases. CDR1 SSHAT and CDR2 FNYEAQ are derived from the germline V gene (reference sequence). General study outcomes and caveats: Low levels of normalized T-cell clonal expansion were also shown by some nonresponding patients. Partial responders in the 0.1-3.0 mg/kg groups had among the lowest normalized peripheral clonal expansion, especially among CD8+ T cells. Antigen specificity was not determined for the clonally expanded peripheral T cells. At doses of 0.1 to 3.0 mg/kg, clonal expansion of both CD4+ and CD8+ blood T cells was observed from baseline to week 6. After ivuxolimab, CD8+ T cells had more expanded clones than CD4+ T cells on average.

This sequence was found in an adult with an advanced solid tumor such as melanoma, head and neck, liver or kidney cancer. The material was CD4+ or CD8+ T cells sorted from blood, obtained in a trial of the OX40 agonist ivuxolimab. The chain links TRBV7-7 with TRBJ2-7; D gene: possibly TRBD2, on 8 matching bases. The encoded CDR3 is CASSSPRGGRRISGNSYEQYF. The DNA sequence reads TGTGCCAGCAGCTCACCCAGGGGGGGGCGTAGGATTAGCGGGAACTCCTACGAGCAGTACTTC.